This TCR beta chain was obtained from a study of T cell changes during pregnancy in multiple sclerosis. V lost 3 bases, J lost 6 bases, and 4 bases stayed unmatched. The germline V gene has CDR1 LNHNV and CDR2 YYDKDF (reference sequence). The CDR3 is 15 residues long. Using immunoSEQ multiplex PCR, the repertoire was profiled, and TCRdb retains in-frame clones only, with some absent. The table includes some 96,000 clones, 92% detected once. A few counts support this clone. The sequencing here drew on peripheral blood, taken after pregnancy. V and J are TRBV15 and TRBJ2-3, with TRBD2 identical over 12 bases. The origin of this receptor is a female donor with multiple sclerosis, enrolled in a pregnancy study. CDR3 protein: CATSSLAGGPDTQYF. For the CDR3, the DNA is TGTGCCACCAGCAGTCTAGCGGGGGGGCCTGATACGCAGTATTTT.